These T cell receptor beta chains were read from a single sample in a study of CD8+ T cells in alopecia areata. Sequenced by immunoSEQ multiplex PCR; TCRdb stores in-frame clones only, minus some. The data contain 150,000 to 200,000 clones, around 50% of them seen just once; the ten biggest clones take up around 12%. Source: CD8+ T cells sorted from blood, taken at week 24, from a patient treated with tofacitinib. The source of these receptors is a human donor with alopecia areata. The CDR3 runs from the conserved cysteine through the conserved F or W. The D gene is left open where the match is weak. The size entry is marked missing in some rows and otherwise reads once, few, many or a size class.

j_call v_call clone_size d_call cdr3_nt cdr3_aa
TRBJ2-7 TRBV5-6 NA NA TGTGCCAGCAGCTTAGGGGGGAGTCCGGTCGAGCAGTACTTC CASSLGGSPVEQYF
TRBJ2-5 TRBV23-1 few NA TGCGCCAGCAGTCACCCTGGGACCTGGGAGACCCAGTACTTC CASSHPGTWETQYF
TRBJ1-1 TRBV10-2 NA NA TGCGCCAGCAGTGAGAACCAGCTTGAAGCTTTCTTT CASSENQLEAFF
TRBJ1-2 TRBV19 NA NA TGTGCCAGTAGTATAGCCAGGGGAGACAACTATGGCTACACCTTC CASSIARGDNYGYTF
TRBJ1-2 TRBV30 NA TRBD1 TGTGCCTGGACAACGGGACAGGGAGCAAGCTATGGCTACACCTTC CAWTTGQGASYGYTF
TRBJ2-2 TRBV15 NA NA TGTGCCACCGGGGGTTTATTCGCCACCGGGGAGCTGTTTTTT CATGGLFATGELFF
TRBJ2-3 TRBV29-1 few TRBD2 TGCAGCGTCCTGGAGGGGAGCCTAGCGGGGGGTGGAGATACGCAGTATTTT CSVLEGSLAGGGDTQYF
TRBJ2-5 TRBV5-1 few NA TGCGCCAGCAGCTTACAAGAGACCCAGTACTTC CASSLQETQYF
TRBJ1-2 TRBV5-6 NA NA TGTGCCAGCAGCTACGGCTCCCACTATGGCTACACCTTC CASSYGSHYGYTF
TRBJ1-1 TRBV2 NA TRBD1 TGTGCCAGCAGCCCGCCGGCAGGGGGTTTCACTGAAGCTTTCTTT CASSPPAGGFTEAFF
TRBJ1-1 TRBV6-5 NA NA TGTGCCAGCAGTTACGGGCGGCGGGGGAACACTGAAGCTTTCTTT CASSYGRRGNTEAFF
TRBJ2-5 TRBV13 NA NA TGTGCCAGCAGACTGACGGGGGAGACCCAGTACTTC CASRLTGETQYF
TRBJ1-1 TRBV29-1 many NA TGCAGCGTTGAACCCTCATTAGATACCGAAGCTTTCTTT CSVEPSLDTEAFF
TRBJ1-1 TRBV6-5 few NA TGTGCCAGCAGAACGCGGAACACTGAAGCTTTCTTT CASRTRNTEAFF
TRBJ1-2 TRBV2 once NA TGTGCCAGAGGCAACAGGGATCACTATGGCTACACCTTC CARGNRDHYGYTF
TRBJ2-5 TRBV5-1 NA TRBD2 TGCGCCAGCAGCAAAGCGGGGGGGCTCCGGGAGACCCAGTACTTC CASSKAGGLRETQYF
TRBJ1-2 TRBV29-1 NA NA TGCGGCGCCCGGACAACTAACTATGGCTACACCTTC CGARTTNYGYTF
TRBJ1-1 TRBV9 NA NA TGTGCCAGCAGCCGGTTGAACACTGAAGCTTTCTTT CASSRLNTEAFF
TRBJ1-2 TRBV29-1 NA NA TGCAGCGTAACAGGCGGTACTAACTATGGCTACACCTTC CSVTGGTNYGYTF
TRBJ2-7 TRBV5-1 NA NA TGCGCCAGCACCCAGGGGAACTCCTACGAGCAGTACTTC CASTQGNSYEQYF
TRBJ1-1 TRBV6-5 few NA TGTGCCAGCAGTTACAAGTGGCAGGGATTTGAAGCTTTCTTT CASSYKWQGFEAFF
TRBJ2-2 TRBV19 NA TRBD1 TGTGCCACAACAGGGGGACGCGGGGAGCTGTTTTTT CATTGGRGELFF
TRBJ2-4 TRBV11-2 NA NA TGTGCCAGCAGGCCCCGAGGACAAGATTACATTCAGTACTTC CASRPRGQDYIQYF